The 30 T cell receptor beta chains below were found in one sample sequenced in a study of shared clonotypes between healthy human individuals. Naive CD8 cells lacked CD45RO, underwent positive selection for CCR7 and left out terminally differentiated effector memory CD45RA+ cells. Assay: immunoSEQ multiplex PCR; the TCRdb copy retains only in-frame clones and omits some. The sample consists of roughly 850,000 clones, approximately 97% of them appearing once. The specimen sequenced was naive CD8+ T cells sorted from blood. The receptors originated from a man in his thirties or forties in good health.

This rearrangement joins TRBV28 to TRBJ2-7, with no clear D. Trimming pared 3 bases from V and 1 base from J, leaving 7 bases between. This CDR3 has 13 residues. CDR1 and CDR2 from the germline V gene are MDHEN and SYDVKM. CDR3 sequence: CASSLAKSYEQYF. The CDR3 DNA is TGTGCCAGCAGTTTGGCCAAGTCCTACGAGCAGTACTTC.

The rearrangement links TRBV9 to TRBJ2-3, with no clear D. Per the germline V gene, CDR1 is SGDLS and CDR2 is YYNGEE. V lost 0 bases, J lost 2 bases, and 16 bases lay in between. This CDR3 is built from 17 residues. This CDR3 is CASSVDLAGLPTDTQYF. The CDR3, as DNA: TGTGCCAGCAGCGTAGATTTGGCAGGCCTCCCCACAGATACGCAGTATTTT. The whole variable domain, filled in from reference TRBV9 and TRBJ2-3, reads DSGVTQTPKHLITATGQRVTLRCSPRSGDLSVYWYQQSLDQGLQFLIQYYNGEERAKGNILERFSAQQFPDLHSELNLSSLELGDSALYFCASSVDLAGLPTDTQYFGPGTRLTVL.

The chain recombines TRBV4-1 with TRBJ1-2; the D gene is possibly TRBD1 (6 bases). Germline CDR1 reads MGHRA; CDR2 reads YSYEKL. V was trimmed by 2 bases and J by 3 bases, leaving 13 bases between them. The CDR3 runs 15 residues. CDR3 in amino acids: CASSQREGGDYGYTF. The CDR3 region has the DNA TGCGCCAGCAGCCAACGGGAGGGGGGTGACTATGGCTACACCTTC.

This clone was recorded only once. The V gene is TRBV4-3, the J gene TRBJ2-7; D possibly corresponds to TRBD1 (6 bases). Germline V gives CDR1 LGHNA, CDR2 YSLEER. Trimming pared 4 bases from V and 0 bases from J, leaving 13 bases between. CDR3 length: 15 amino acids. CDR3 coding DNA: TGCGCCAGCAGCCGCCGCATGGACAGCTCCTACGAGCAGTACTTC. This translates into CASSRRMDSSYEQYF.

This chain uses TRBV18 with TRBJ2-2; 8 bases line up with TRBD2. CDR1 and CDR2 from the germline V gene are KGHSH and LQKENI. The ends lost 3 bases at V and 4 bases at J; junction bases unmatched: 7. The CDR3 loop spans 16 amino acids. CDR3 sequence (DNA): TGTGCCAGCTCACCTCCTGGACTAGCCGGCACCGGGGAGCTGTTTTTT. Protein sequence: CASSPPGLAGTGELFF.

The chain uses TRBV7-9 and TRBJ2-5, with D possibly matching TRBD2 (6 bases). This CDR3 region has 12 residues. V shed 8 bases and J shed 5 bases, with 12 bases lying between them. Germline assignment: CDR1 SEHNR and CDR2 FQNEAQ (reference sequence). The CDR3 protein is CASRAAGETQYF. As DNA, the CDR3 is TGTGCCAGCCGAGCCGCGGGGGAGACCCAGTACTTC. Full variable domain (rest looked up from reference TRBV7-9 and TRBJ2-5): DTGVSQNPRHKITKRGQNVTFRCDPISEHNRLYWYRQTLGQGPEFLTYFQNEAQLEKSRLLSDRFSAERPKGSFSTLEIQRTEQGDSAMYLCASRAAGETQYFGPGTRLLVL.

The sample holds one count of this clone. The J gene is TRBJ2-3, the V gene TRBV15; TRBD1 is a possible D gene (7 bases). This CDR3 comprises 13 residues. The germline V gene encodes CDR1 LNHNV and CDR2 YYDKDF (reference sequence). V was cut by 7 bases and J by 6 bases, with 14 bases left in between. Here the CDR3 DNA reads TGTGCCACCACGGGGGACAGTCGGGATACGCAGTATTTT. Translation: CATTGDSRDTQYF.

The chain uses TRBV5-1 and TRBJ2-7; TRBD2 matches 10 bases. The V gene's germline CDR1 is SGHRS and CDR2 YFSETQ. CDR3 size: 18 residues. V trimming: 0 bases; J trimming: 3 bases; junction bases outside the gene matches: 12. Here the CDR3 reads CASSLELASGSRFYEQYF. Written as DNA, the CDR3 is TGCGCCAGCAGCTTGGAGTTAGCTAGCGGGAGTCGATTCTACGAGCAGTACTTC.

The chain has TRBV15 and TRBJ2-1; D is perhaps TRBD1 or TRBD2 (5 bases each). The CDR3 is 16 amino acids. Trimming took 0 bases from V and 5 from J, leaving 14 bases between them. Germline-derived CDR1 and CDR2 are LNHNV and YYDKDF (reference sequence). In DNA, the CDR3 is TGTGCCACCAGCAGAGACTTCTCTGGGACCAACAATGAGCAGTTCTTC. Protein sequence: CATSRDFSGTNNEQFF.

The chain has TRBV9 and TRBJ2-7; TRBD1 agrees at 8 bases. The CDR3 is 18 amino acids. Unmatched junction bases numbered 15, after V lost 1 base and J lost 3 bases. Germline CDR1 reads SGDLS; CDR2 reads YYNGEE. This CDR3 reads CASSVSQSPRTGLYEQYF. CDR3 sequence (DNA): TGTGCCAGCAGCGTATCCCAGTCCCCCCGGACAGGGCTCTACGAGCAGTACTTC.

The chain joins TRBV6-5 to TRBJ2-7; 8 nucleotides agree with TRBD2. CDR1 is MNHEY and CDR2 is SVGAGI in the germline V gene. The ends lost 8 bases at V and 1 base at J; junction bases unmatched: 10. CDR3 size: 15 residues. The CDR3 reads CASRSGLEKSYEQYF. CDR3 nucleotide sequence: TGTGCCAGCCGATCGGGACTAGAGAAGTCCTACGAGCAGTACTTC.

The chain couples TRBV28 to TRBJ1-1; D perhaps matches TRBD1 (6 bases). Germline CDR1 and CDR2: MDHEN and SYDVKM. V was shortened by 4 bases and J by 3 bases, with 9 bases between the two germline ends. The CDR3 loop spans 13 amino acids. CDR3 in DNA: TGTGCCAGCAGTTCTAGGGGGGACACTGAAGCTTTCTTT. Translating gives CASSSRGDTEAFF. Drawing the rest from reference TRBV28 and TRBJ1-1, the complete variable domain is DVKVTQSSRYLVKRTGEKVFLECVQDMDHENMFWYRQDPGLGLRLIYFSYDVKMKEKGDIPEGYSVSREKKERFSLILESASTNQTSMYLCASSSRGDTEAFFGQGTRLTVV.

The V call is TRBV5-1, the J call TRBJ2-2; D gene uncertain. Trimming took 0 bases from V and 5 from J, leaving 11 bases between them. The CDR3 sequence is 15 residues long. The germline V gene has CDR1 SGHRS and CDR2 YFSETQ. The CDR3 DNA follows: TGCGCCAGCAGCTTGGGACCTCCTGGGACCGGGGAGCTGTTTTTT. Protein product: CASSLGPPGTGELFF.

The CDR3 DNA reads as TGTGCCTGGAGTGCCTGGGACGGGAACACTGAAGCTTTCTTT. The encoded protein is CAWSAWDGNTEAFF. The chain joins TRBV30 to TRBJ1-1; perhaps TRBD1 as D (5 bases). Looked up from germline, CDR1 is GTSNPN and CDR2 is SVGIG (reference sequence). The CDR3 totals 14 residues. Trimming stripped 1 base from V and 1 base from J, with 10 bases between. The variable domain in full, with the rest retrieved from reference TRBV30 and TRBJ1-1, is SQTIHQWPATLVQPVGSPLSLECTVEGTSNPNLYWYRQAAGRGLQLLFYSVGIGQISSEVPQNLSASRPQDRQFILSSKKLLLSDSGFYLCAWSAWDGNTEAFFGQGTRLTVV.

V and J are TRBV18 and TRBJ2-1; D might be TRBD1 or TRBD2, each matching 6 bases. Trimming left V 5 bases short and J 0 bases short, with 23 bases between. CDR1 and CDR2 from the germline V gene are KGHSH and LQKENI. The CDR3 consists of 19 residues. The CDR3 DNA reads as TGTGCCAGCTCAGCGGGACACCCGACCTTAATTAGCTCCTACAATGAGCAGTTCTTC. It specifies CASSAGHPTLISSYNEQFF.

This chain joins TRBV11-2 and TRBJ2-7; the D is unclear. The V and J ends lost 5 bases and 0 bases respectively, with 17 bases between them. Germline V gene sequence: CDR1 SGHAT, CDR2 FQNNGV. This CDR3 comprises 16 residues. The CDR3 here is CASSPLESFSSYEQYF. The CDR3 nucleotides are TGTGCCAGCAGCCCCTTGGAGTCCTTTAGCTCCTACGAGCAGTACTTC.

CDR3 in amino acids: CASSTTGVDEQFF. In nucleotides, the CDR3 is TGTGCCAGCAGCACCACGGGGGTTGATGAGCAGTTCTTC. V is TRBV7-8 and J is TRBJ2-1; TRBD2 is a possible D gene (6 bases). From germline, CDR1 is SGHVS and CDR2 FQNEAQ. The CDR3 loop spans 13 amino acids. V lost 5 bases, J lost 8 bases, and 13 bases lay in between.

J is TRBJ2-7 and V is TRBV11-2, with D unresolved. V was trimmed by 5 bases and J by 1 base, leaving 18 bases between them. The CDR3 is 16 amino acids. Germline loops: CDR1 SGHAT, CDR2 FQNNGV. The CDR3, as DNA: TGTGCCAGCAGCAAAGTCGGGCAGCGCACATCCTACGAGCAGTACTTC. It encodes CASSKVGQRTSYEQYF.

In this sample, this clone turned up once. The V and J genes are TRBV19 and TRBJ2-3; 9 bases align to TRBD2. J lost 4 bases, V lost 6 bases, and 14 bases had no gene match. Germline CDR1 is LNHDA and CDR2 is SQIVND (reference sequence). This CDR3 is built from 17 residues. The chain's CDR3 is CASSSRASGNKADTQYF. In DNA form, the CDR3 reads TGTGCCAGTAGCTCACGGGCTAGCGGGAATAAGGCAGATACGCAGTATTTT.

For this clone: Distinct nucleotide sequences in the sample also encode this CDR3. The chain has TRBV6-5 and TRBJ2-7, with 7 bases lining up with TRBD1. Looked up from germline, CDR1 is MNHEY and CDR2 is SVGAGI. The CDR3 consists of 13 residues. Trimming took 0 bases from V and 7 from J; bases not matched to a gene: 3. DNA of the CDR3: TGTGCCAGCAGTTACTCGACAGGGCGTGAGCAGTACTTC. Its translation is CASSYSTGREQYF.

As concerns this clone: One end of the junction varies from germline; a read error may be responsible. This sequence joins TRBV7-7 and TRBJ2-7; 7 positions agree with TRBD2. The CDR3 sequence is 16 residues long. Germline V gene sequence: CDR1 SSHAT, CDR2 FNYEAQ (reference sequence). The CDR3 is CASSLGEGQTPYEQYF. CDR3 coding DNA: TGTGCTAGCAGCTTAGGGGAGGGTCAAACCCCCTACGAGCAGTACTTC.

CDR3 DNA: TGTGCCAGCAGATGGACTAGCGGGAGAATGAATGAGCAGTTCTTC. Its translation: CASRWTSGRMNEQFF. The rearrangement joins TRBV28 to TRBJ2-1; 13 bases line up with TRBD2. Per germline, CDR1 MDHEN and CDR2 SYDVKM. CDR3 size: 15 residues. Trimming removed 6 bases from V and 7 bases from J; junction bases left unmatched: 6.

This chain links TRBV30 with TRBJ2-3, with D maybe TRBD2 (6 bases). Germline V CDR1 and CDR2: GTSNPN, SVGIG (reference sequence). This CDR3 comprises 14 residues. The germline V and J ends were trimmed by 4 bases and 0 bases, with 11 bases remaining between them. The CDR3 DNA reads TGTGCCTGGACTACGGGGACTAGCACAGATACGCAGTATTTT. It encodes CAWTTGTSTDTQYF.

This clone was seen more than once but under ten times. The gene calls are TRBV7-9 and TRBJ2-7; 11 bases line up with TRBD2. Germline values: CDR1 SEHNR, CDR2 FQNEAQ (reference sequence). This CDR3 has 17 residues. J gave up 0 bases and V 5 bases, and 9 bases lay outside the gene matches. The CDR3 region has the DNA TGTGCCAGCAGCGTTGGGACTAGCGGAACCAGCTCCTACGAGCAGTACTTC. It codes for CASSVGTSGTSSYEQYF.

The chain has TRBV19 and TRBJ1-1; 7 bases match TRBD1. CDR1 and CDR2 from the germline V gene are LNHDA and SQIVND (reference sequence). The CDR3 totals 14 residues. V gave up 4 bases and J gave up 4 bases; unmatched junction bases: 6. The DNA for the CDR3 is TGTGCCAGTAGTACTCGACAGGGCTTCACTGAAGCTTTCTTT. This encodes CASSTRQGFTEAFF.

This chain joins TRBV4-1 and TRBJ2-7, with 11 nucleotides matching TRBD2. V dropped 8 bases and J dropped 0; count of bases not matched to a gene: 9. Germline values: CDR1 MGHRA, CDR2 YSYEKL. The CDR3 runs 16 residues. The CDR3 DNA reads TGCGCCAGCGGGCCAATTACTAGCGGGAGCTCCTACGAGCAGTACTTC. As protein: CASGPITSGSSYEQYF.

The gene calls are TRBV29-1 and TRBJ2-7, with D perhaps assigned TRBD1 or TRBD2 (7 bases each). CDR3 length equals 17 residues. Trimming removed 1 base at V and 0 bases at J, with 19 bases between. CDR1 is SQVTM and CDR2 is ANQGSEA in the germline V gene. CDR3 sequence reads: CSVEGGDREGPSYEQYF. The CDR3 DNA reads as TGCAGCGTTGAAGGGGGCGACAGGGAGGGTCCCTCCTACGAGCAGTACTTC.

V is TRBV7-6 and J is TRBJ2-1; 9 bases align to TRBD2. Germline loops: CDR1 SGHVS, CDR2 FNYEAQ. The CDR3 loop spans 18 amino acids. The junction had 8 bases not matched to a gene; V was cut back by 0 bases and J by 2 bases. For the CDR3, the DNA is TGTGCCAGCAGCTTAGCCTTTGGGACTAGCAAACCCTACAATGAGCAGTTCTTC. Translated: CASSLAFGTSKPYNEQFF. Full variable domain (remainder filled in from reference TRBV7-6 and TRBJ2-1): GAGVSQSPRYKVTKRGQDVALRCDPISGHVSLYWYRQALGQGPEFLTYFNYEAQQDKSGLPNDRFSAERPEGSISTLTIQRTEQRDSAMYRCASSLAFGTSKPYNEQFFGPGTRLTVL.

The chain carries TRBV19 and TRBJ2-5, with 8 bases that match TRBD2. The CDR3 is made up of 15 amino acids. Trimming cost V 1 base and J 5 bases; bases outside gene matches: 6. CDR1 is LNHDA and CDR2 is SQIVND in the germline V gene (reference sequence). Here the CDR3 DNA reads TGTGCCAGTAGTATAGCGGGAGGGCCGTCGGAGACCCAGTACTTC. Residues: CASSIAGGPSETQYF.

The chain joins TRBV27 to TRBJ1-1; D uncertain. With 3 bases removed from V and 6 bases from J, the gap between germline ends came to 20 bases. The CDR3 loop spans 16 amino acids. Per germline, CDR1 MNHEY and CDR2 SMNVEV (reference sequence). CDR3 sequence reads: CASSFGGRSSGAEAFF. The CDR3 DNA follows: TGTGCCAGCAGTTTCGGAGGGCGTTCTAGTGGCGCTGAAGCTTTCTTT.